The T cell receptor (beta chain) under discussion was sequenced for a study of blood T cell repertoires in COVID-19. This table comes from immunoSEQ multiplex PCR, and its TCRdb copy is limited to in-frame clones, with some not included. Of over 300,000 clones listed, 70% to 90% were seen once; the top ten hold more than 0.9%. The junction had 4 bases not matched to a gene; V was cut back by 3 bases and J by 0 bases. The CDR3 has 15 amino acids. The V gene's germline CDR1 is MGHRA and CDR2 YSYEKL. The TCR was taken from a young woman with acute COVID-19. This chain uses TRBV4-1 with TRBJ2-7; TRBD2 agrees at 8 bases. Sample: PBMCs or T cells enriched from blood (not recorded which). DNA for the CDR3: TGCGCCAGCAGCCAGGGTAGCGGGGACTCCTACGAGCAGTACTTC. The encoded protein is CASSQGSGDSYEQYF.